Judged by frequency, the clone carrying this TCR beta chain is medium-sized (0.01 to 0.1%). What it binds is unknown. TRB was amplified by touch-down multiplex PCR, primer pools A and B combined. No DNA is given; TCRdb re-called the multiplex PCR reads and lists each CDR3 protein once. The sample holds about 5,100 distinct CDR3 sequences. Each sample's input was about 270 ng genomic DNA, approximately 37,500 genome equivalents. The sample belongs to a study of T cell clusters in autoimmune cytopenias. Notes on the study in general: TRB repertoire shifts in secondary cytopenia and chronic lymphocytic leukemia mostly reflected lymphoma, not autoimmunity.

Germline V gives CDR1 SGHNT, CDR2 YYREEE (reference sequence). The CDR3 consists of 12 residues. This sample was also put to use in a study of T cell repertoires in aging, cancer and after chemotherapy. Turning to that study: Healthy donor repertoires were recorded over several months to years and showed clear clonal overlap. Rebound thymic output was suggested by rising median generation probability during chemotherapy in each cancer cohort.

The chain joins TRBV5-4 to TRBJ2-5. This receptor was obtained from a human donor in good health. The sample comprised peripheral blood. The CDR3 reads CASSLGLETQYF.